This T cell receptor (beta chain) came from a study of cytomegalovirus exposure and HLA in healthy donors. Use of 60 Vbeta and 13 Jbeta primers characterized the PCR. Using immunoSEQ multiplex PCR, the repertoire was profiled, and TCRdb retains in-frame clones only, with some absent. The repertoire includes about 160,000 clones, roughly 75% of them detected once, and 1% sits in the top ten. The CDR3 runs 15 residues. V was cut by 4 bases and J by 3 bases, with 17 bases left in between. Germline V gene lookup returns CDR1 SGDLS and CDR2 YYNGEE. The sequenced sample was PBMCs. The chain links TRBV9 to TRBJ2-7, with a weak D call TRBD1 (7 bases). This sequence was found in a woman between 50 and 59 years old in good health and CMV-seropositive. This CDR3 reads CASSSGGTELYEQYF. The CDR3 DNA sequence: TGTGCCAGCAGCTCAGGGGGGACCGAACTCTACGAGCAGTACTTC.